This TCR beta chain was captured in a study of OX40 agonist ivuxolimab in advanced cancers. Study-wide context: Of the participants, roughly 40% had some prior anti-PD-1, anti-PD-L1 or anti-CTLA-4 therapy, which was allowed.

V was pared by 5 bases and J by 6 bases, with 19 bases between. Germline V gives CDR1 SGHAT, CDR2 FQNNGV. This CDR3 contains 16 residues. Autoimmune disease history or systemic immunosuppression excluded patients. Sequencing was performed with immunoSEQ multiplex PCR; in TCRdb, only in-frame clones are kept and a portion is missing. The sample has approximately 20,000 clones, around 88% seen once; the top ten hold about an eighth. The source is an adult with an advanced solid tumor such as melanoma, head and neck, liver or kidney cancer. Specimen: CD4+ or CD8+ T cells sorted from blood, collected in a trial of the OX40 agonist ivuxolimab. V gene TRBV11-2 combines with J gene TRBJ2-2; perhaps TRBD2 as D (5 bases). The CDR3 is CASSLRRRGEAGELFF. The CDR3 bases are TGTGCCAGCAGCCTACGTCGACGGGGTGAGGCCGGGGAGCTGTTTTTT.